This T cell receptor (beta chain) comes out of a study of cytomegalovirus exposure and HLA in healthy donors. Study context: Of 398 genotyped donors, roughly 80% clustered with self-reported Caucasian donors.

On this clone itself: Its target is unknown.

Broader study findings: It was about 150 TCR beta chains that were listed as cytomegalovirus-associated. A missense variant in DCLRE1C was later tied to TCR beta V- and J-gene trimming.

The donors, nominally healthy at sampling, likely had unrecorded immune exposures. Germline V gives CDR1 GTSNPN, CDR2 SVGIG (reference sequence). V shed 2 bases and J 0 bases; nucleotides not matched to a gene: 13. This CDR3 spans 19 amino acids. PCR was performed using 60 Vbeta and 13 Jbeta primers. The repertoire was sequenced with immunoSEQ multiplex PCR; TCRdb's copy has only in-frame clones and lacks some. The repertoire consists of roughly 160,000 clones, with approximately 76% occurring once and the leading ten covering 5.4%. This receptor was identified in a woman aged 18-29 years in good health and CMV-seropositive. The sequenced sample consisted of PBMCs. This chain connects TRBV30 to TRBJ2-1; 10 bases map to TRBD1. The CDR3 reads CAWSYSGTGALSSYNEQFF. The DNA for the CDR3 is TGTGCCTGGAGTTATTCCGGGACAGGGGCCCTGAGCTCCTACAATGAGCAGTTCTTC. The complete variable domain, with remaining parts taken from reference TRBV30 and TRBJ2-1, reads SQTIHQWPATLVQPVGSPLSLECTVEGTSNPNLYWYRQAAGRGLQLLFYSVGIGQISSEVPQNLSASRPQDRQFILSSKKLLLSDSGFYLCAWSYSGTGALSSYNEQFFGPGTRLTVL.